The sequence of this TCR beta chain was determined in a study of neurological immune-mediated disorders. Study conclusions and caveats: TCR-beta repertoires seemed private in all groups, with no expanded CDR3 amino acid sequences shared. Patients with HTLV-1-associated myelopathy had the highest level of TCR clonal expansion, whereas patients with multiple sclerosis had the lowest level, falling beneath the level found in healthy controls.

This clonotype was counted many times. Its specificity is unknown. cDNA synthesis was performed by 5'RACE with 10-nucleotide random UMIs. Via MiXCR, TCRdb re-called the 5' RACE reads, giving one row per CDR3 protein. Here the sample spans about 28,000 distinct CDR3 sequences, approximately 6.6% being singletons. Trimming removed 4 bases at V and 2 bases at J, with 13 bases between. CDR1 is SGHRS and CDR2 is YFSETQ in the germline V gene. This CDR3 has 14 amino acids. The group of healthy controls was made up of people who were blood bank volunteers in Maryland, USA. V and J are TRBV5-1 and TRBJ2-7; D is undetermined. The sequence was obtained from a woman aged 45-59 years in good health. Sequencing was done on a sample of PBMCs. The CDR3 protein is CASSPDPKAYEQYF. CDR3 nucleotides: TGCGCCAGCAGCCCAGACCCTAAAGCCTACGAGCAGTACTTC.